This T cell receptor (beta chain) was sequenced for a study of blood T cell repertoires in COVID-19. Looking at the study overall: The United States, Italy and Spain provided the acute and convalescent COVID-19 samples. T cells, B-cell-depleted T cells, or PBMCs provided the cDNA or gDNA that served as material.

The V and J ends lost 6 bases and 7 bases respectively, with 6 bases between them. CDR1 is LGHDT and CDR2 is YNNKEL in the germline V gene (reference sequence). CDR3 size: 11 residues. In the study's own analysis: How many nucleated cells were present was estimated from reference gene primer amplification. The assay was immunoSEQ multiplex PCR, and TCRdb's table has in-frame clones only and misses some. That table gives V, J and clone size, and the DNA gave D and trimming. The sample lists approximately 450,000 clones; around 89% were seen once. The material sequenced was peripheral blood. The rearrangement links TRBV3-1 (or the pseudogene TRBV3-2) to TRBJ2-2; no clear D. This TCR came from a woman aged 30 to 39 with acute or convalescent COVID-19. The CDR3 bases are TGTGCCAGCAGGAGTATCGGGGAGCTGTTTTTT. Translating gives CASRSIGELFF.